Below are 20 T cell receptor beta chains sequenced from a single sample in a study of blood T cell repertoires in COVID-19. Clones were sequenced by immunoSEQ multiplex PCR, and TCRdb holds only the in-frame ones, with some missing. Of just over 90,000 clones listed, 85% to 90% are singletons. The material sequenced was peripheral blood. These receptors came from a human donor with active COVID-19. The donor label of this sample is uncertain.

The V and J genes are TRBV6-2 or TRBV6-3 and TRBJ2-7; TRBD2 agrees at 11 bases. This CDR3 contains 14 residues. Trimming took 5 bases from V and 2 from J; bases not matched to a gene: 2. Germline CDR1 is MNHEY and CDR2 is SVGEGT. The CDR3 sequence is CASSRTSGPYEQYF. CDR3 nucleotides: TGTGCCAGCAGTAGGACTAGCGGGCCCTACGAGCAGTACTTC.

The chain carries TRBV2 and TRBJ2-7, with 7 bases fitting TRBD1. This CDR3 is 14 amino acids long. CDR1 is SNHLY, CDR2 FYNNEI, per germline. V trimming: 8 bases; J trimming: 4 bases; junction bases outside the gene matches: 11. In DNA form, the CDR3 reads TGTGCCAGCCACCCGGGACAGAACCTGTACGAGCAGTACTTC. Protein product: CASHPGQNLYEQYF.

The chain links TRBV19 to TRBJ1-1, with D maybe TRBD1 (6 bases). CDR3 size: 11 residues. CDR1 is LNHDA and CDR2 is SQIVND in the germline V gene (reference sequence). Trimming removed 6 bases from V and 8 bases from J, with 10 bases in between. The CDR3 DNA reads as TGTGCCAGTAGCCTGGACAGAGAAGCTTTCTTT. This translates into CASSLDREAFF.

The gene calls are TRBV2 and TRBJ2-1; D ambiguous. The CDR3 length is 11 residues. Per germline, CDR1 SNHLY and CDR2 FYNNEI. Between the trimmed V and J ends, which lost 8 bases and 3 bases, there was a span of 5 bases. The CDR3 reads CASLVYNEQFF. CDR3 DNA: TGTGCCAGCCTTGTCTACAATGAGCAGTTCTTC.

V usage is TRBV6-2 or TRBV6-3 and J usage is TRBJ1-5, with no clear D. Germline V CDR1 and CDR2: MNHEY, SVGEGT. The CDR3 spans 17 residues. Between the trimmed V and J ends, which lost 6 bases and 1 base, there was a span of 19 bases. The CDR3 loop reads CASSTQTPSLSNQPQHF. In DNA form, the CDR3 reads TGTGCCAGCAGCACACAGACCCCAAGTCTAAGCAATCAGCCCCAGCATTTT.

The CDR3 protein is CASSTQGQNTEAFF. The CDR3, as DNA: TGTGCCAGCAGCACGCAGGGACAGAACACTGAAGCTTTCTTT. The gene calls are TRBV6-5 and TRBJ1-1; D perhaps matches TRBD1 (6 bases). Germline V CDR1 and CDR2: MNHEY, SVGAGI. With 6 bases removed from V and 1 base from J, the gap between germline ends came to 12 bases. The CDR3 is 14 residues long.

V usage is TRBV7-8 and J usage is TRBJ1-1; D uncertain. The ends were cut back, 5 bases at V and 0 bases at J, with 13 bases in the middle. The V gene's germline CDR1 is SGHVS and CDR2 FQNEAQ. This CDR3 region has 15 residues. This CDR3 is CASSPWTIMNTEAFF. CDR3 nucleotides: TGTGCCAGCAGCCCCTGGACTATTATGAACACTGAAGCTTTCTTT.

This chain links TRBV4-1 with TRBJ1-2; D possibly corresponds to TRBD1 (6 bases). Between the trimmed V and J ends, which lost 5 bases and 4 bases, there was a span of 20 bases. The germline gives CDR1 MGHRA, CDR2 YSYEKL. CDR3 size: 16 residues. The CDR3 DNA sequence: TGCGCCAGCAGCAAAGCTAAGGACAGAGCCTTCTATGGCTACACCTTC. Protein sequence: CASSKAKDRAFYGYTF.

The V gene is TRBV3-1 (or the pseudogene TRBV3-2), the J gene TRBJ2-5; TRBD1 matches at 8 bases. The CDR3 runs 15 residues. Germline V gene lookup returns CDR1 LGHDT and CDR2 YNNKEL (reference sequence). V lost 1 base, J lost 5 bases, and 6 bases stayed unmatched. CDR3: CASSQVDRGAETQYF. The CDR3 DNA follows: TGTGCCAGCAGCCAAGTTGACAGGGGAGCGGAGACCCAGTACTTC.

This sequence joins TRBV5-6 and TRBJ2-7; TRBD1 agrees at 12 bases. V shed 0 bases and J 3 bases; nucleotides not matched to a gene: 7. CDR1 and CDR2 from the germline V gene are SGHDT and YYEEEE. This CDR3 is built from 17 residues. The CDR3 loop is CASSLVGGTGGSYEQYF. CDR3 coding DNA: TGTGCCAGCAGCTTGGTCGGGGGGACAGGGGGCAGCTACGAGCAGTACTTC.

The rearrangement uses TRBV19 and TRBJ2-2; D gene unclear. The CDR3 runs to 14 residues. The germline V gene has CDR1 LNHDA and CDR2 SQIVND (reference sequence). The ends were cut back, 5 bases at V and 6 bases at J, with 13 bases in the middle. This CDR3 is CASSGPPWPGELFF. CDR3 nucleotide sequence: TGTGCCAGTAGTGGGCCGCCCTGGCCCGGGGAGCTGTTTTTT.

The chain recombines TRBV6-5 with TRBJ2-2, with 7 bases fitting TRBD1. V lost 11 bases to trimming and J lost 2 bases; unmatched junction nucleotides: 8. CDR1 MNHEY and CDR2 SVGAGI come from the germline V gene. This CDR3 comprises 14 residues. The CDR3 loop reads CAGGWDSNTGELFF. The CDR3 DNA follows: TGTGCCGGGGGATGGGACAGCAACACCGGGGAGCTGTTTTTT.

This chain uses TRBV20-1 with TRBJ2-7; the match to TRBD1 covers 7 bases. This CDR3 region has 11 residues. CDR1 and CDR2 from the germline V gene are DFQATT and SNEGSKA (reference sequence). V was clipped by 6 bases and J by 3 bases; unmatched bases: 2. The CDR3 sequence is CSAWDSYEQYF. CDR3 in DNA: TGCAGTGCCTGGGACAGCTACGAGCAGTACTTC.

This sequence joins TRBV12-3 or TRBV12-4 and TRBJ1-2; possibly TRBD1 for D (6 bases). This CDR3 contains 12 residues. The V gene lost 6 bases and the J gene lost 8 bases, with 13 bases spanning the gap. The CDR3 here is CASRSYRDGYTF. The CDR3 DNA is TGTGCCAGCAGGAGCTACAGGGACGGCTACACCTTC.

The chain joins TRBV28 to TRBJ2-3, with D tentatively TRBD1 (6 bases). This CDR3 has 16 residues. The germline CDR1 and CDR2 sequences are MDHEN and SYDVKM. Trimming removed 2 bases from V and 1 base from J, with 13 bases in between. CDR3 in amino acids: CASSLVAGVRTDTQYF. The CDR3, as DNA: TGTGCCAGCAGTTTAGTTGCAGGGGTTCGCACAGATACGCAGTATTTT.

The gene calls are TRBV7-6 and TRBJ1-4; TRBD1 agrees at 9 bases. The CDR3 contains 16 residues. The germline gives CDR1 SGHVS, CDR2 FNYEAQ. With V trimmed by 2 bases and J by 8 bases, 9 bases remained unmatched. The CDR3 sequence is CASSLYPPGQGEKLFF. The CDR3 nucleotides are TGTGCCAGCAGCTTATACCCCCCGGGACAGGGCGAAAAACTGTTTTTT. The full variable domain, its missing parts supplied by reference TRBV7-6 and TRBJ1-4, is GAGVSQSPRYKVTKRGQDVALRCDPISGHVSLYWYRQALGQGPEFLTYFNYEAQQDKSGLPNDRFSAERPEGSISTLTIQRTEQRDSAMYRCASSLYPPGQGEKLFFGSGTQLSVL.

This chain uses TRBV10-3 with TRBJ1-3, with 8 bases matching TRBD1. The CDR3 runs 17 residues. Looked up from germline, CDR1 is ENHRY and CDR2 is SYGVKD. The J segment lost 2 bases and the V segment lost 4 bases, leaving 10 bases of the junction unmatched. The CDR3, as DNA: TGTGCCATCAGTGCCCCGAGCGGGACAGGTCCTGGAAACACCATATATTTT. Amino acid sequence: CAISAPSGTGPGNTIYF.

The chain recombines TRBV12-3 or TRBV12-4 with TRBJ2-7; a weak D match, TRBD2 (5 bases). V was clipped by 6 bases and J by 5 bases, with 14 bases between them. This CDR3 has 13 residues. The CDR3 protein is CASSGLGSNEQYF. CDR3 coding DNA: TGTGCCAGCAGCGGGCTGGGGAGTAACGAGCAGTACTTC.

The V gene is TRBV18, the J gene TRBJ1-4; no firm D call. The CDR3 totals 13 residues. V was cut by 3 bases and J by 0 bases, with 2 bases left in between. The germline gives CDR1 KGHSH, CDR2 LQKENI. The CDR3 nucleotides read TGTGCCAGCTCACCTACAACTAATGAAAAACTGTTTTTT. Amino acid sequence: CASSPTTNEKLFF.

This clone was counted between two and nine times. This chain joins TRBV7-9 and TRBJ2-7; 12 positions match TRBD2. In germline, CDR1 is SEHNR, CDR2 FQNEAQ (reference sequence). CDR3 length: 15 amino acids. Unmatched junction bases numbered 3, after V lost 1 base and J lost 5 bases. The CDR3 is CASSLGTSGVDEQYF. The CDR3 DNA follows: TGTGCCAGCAGCTTAGGGACTAGCGGGGTAGACGAGCAGTACTTC.